This T cell receptor (beta chain) stems from a study of blood T cell repertoires in COVID-19. Study overall: From T cells, B-cell-depleted T cells, or PBMCs came the material, which was cDNA or gDNA.

Assay used: immunoSEQ multiplex PCR; TCRdb lists only in-frame clones, some missing. This table has 200,000 to 250,000 clones, approximately 90% appearing once. The CDR3 runs to 15 residues. The V gene lost 3 bases and the J gene lost 1 base, with 9 bases spanning the gap. Germline-derived CDR1 and CDR2 are MNHEY and SMNVEV (reference sequence). Enrollees, 18 to 89 years old, lived in fewer than 25 US areas. Participant reports of clinical history set cohort assignment. This sequence joins TRBV27 and TRBJ1-4, with D unclear. Material: PBMCs or T cells enriched from blood (not recorded which). The clonotype originates from a woman in her thirties or forties with acute COVID-19. The CDR3 DNA reads TGTGCCAGCAGTTTTAATCCAGGAACTAATGAAAAACTGTTTTTT. Protein sequence: CASSFNPGTNEKLFF.